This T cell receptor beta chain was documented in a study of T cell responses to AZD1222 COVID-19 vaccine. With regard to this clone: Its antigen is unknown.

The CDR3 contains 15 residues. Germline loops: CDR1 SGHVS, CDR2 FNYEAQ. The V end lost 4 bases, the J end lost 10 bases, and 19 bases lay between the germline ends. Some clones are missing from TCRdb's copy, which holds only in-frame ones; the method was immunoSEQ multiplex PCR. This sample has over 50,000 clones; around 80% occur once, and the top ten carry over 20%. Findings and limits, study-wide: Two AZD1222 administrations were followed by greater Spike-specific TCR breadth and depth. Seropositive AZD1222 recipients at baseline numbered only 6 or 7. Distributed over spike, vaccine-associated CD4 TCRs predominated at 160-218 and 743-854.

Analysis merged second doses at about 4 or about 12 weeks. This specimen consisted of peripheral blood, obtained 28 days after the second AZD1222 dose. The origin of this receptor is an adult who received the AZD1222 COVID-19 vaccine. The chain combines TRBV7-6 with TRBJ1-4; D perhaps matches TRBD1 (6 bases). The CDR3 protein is CASSSGTPVEGKLFF. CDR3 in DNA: TGTGCCAGCAGCTCAGGGACACCTGTCGAGGGAAAACTGTTTTTT. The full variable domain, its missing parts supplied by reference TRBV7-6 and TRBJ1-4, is GAGVSQSPRYKVTKRGQDVALRCDPISGHVSLYWYRQALGQGPEFLTYFNYEAQQDKSGLPNDRFSAERPEGSISTLTIQRTEQRDSAMYRCASSSGTPVEGKLFFGSGTQLSVL.